Below, 4 T cell receptor beta chains from the same sample are listed, as sequenced in a study of cytomegalovirus exposure and HLA in healthy donors. In the PCR, 60 Vbeta and 13 Jbeta primers were used. Using immunoSEQ multiplex PCR, the repertoire was profiled, and TCRdb retains in-frame clones only, with some absent. The table shows some 88,000 clones, with about 69% occurring only once. The specimen was PBMCs. Source of these receptors: a woman aged 18-29 years in good health and CMV-seropositive.

The chain employs TRBV6-4 and TRBJ2-1, with 7 bases lining up with TRBD2. The germline gives CDR1 MRHNA, CDR2 SNTAGT. The CDR3 is made up of 15 amino acids. The V gene end was trimmed by 4 bases and the J gene end by 4 bases; junction bases not matched to a gene: 7. The CDR3 region has the DNA TGTGCCAGCAGTGTAGCTAGCGGAGGTTACAATGAGCAGTTCTTC. Its translation: CASSVASGGYNEQFF.

The gene calls are TRBV19 and TRBJ1-1; D is undetermined. The CDR3 is made up of 13 amino acids. CDR1 and CDR2 from the germline V gene are LNHDA and SQIVND (reference sequence). V lost 8 bases and J lost 0, with 10 bases in between. CDR3 residues: CASSAGMNTEAFF. In DNA form, the CDR3 reads TGTGCCAGTTCCGCGGGGATGAACACTGAAGCTTTCTTT.

This clone was recorded a few times. The CDR3 is CASSLPGTGRTEAFF. Written as DNA, the CDR3 is TGTGCCAGCTCACTCCCCGGGACAGGTAGGACTGAAGCTTTCTTT. The chain employs TRBV18 and TRBJ1-1; TRBD1 matches at 8 bases. The CDR3 totals 15 residues. Trimming cost V 4 bases and J 5 bases; bases outside gene matches: 9. From germline, CDR1 is KGHSH and CDR2 LQKENI.

The CDR3 loop is CASSQLNRGRMQPQHF. The DNA for the CDR3 is TGCGCCAGCAGCCAACTCAACAGGGGTAGAATGCAGCCCCAGCATTTT. V usage is TRBV4-1 and J usage is TRBJ1-5; 7 bases are shared with TRBD1. The CDR3 has 16 residues. Germline CDR1 and CDR2: MGHRA and YSYEKL. Germline trimming cut 2 bases from V and 7 bases from J; bases unmatched to any gene: 11.